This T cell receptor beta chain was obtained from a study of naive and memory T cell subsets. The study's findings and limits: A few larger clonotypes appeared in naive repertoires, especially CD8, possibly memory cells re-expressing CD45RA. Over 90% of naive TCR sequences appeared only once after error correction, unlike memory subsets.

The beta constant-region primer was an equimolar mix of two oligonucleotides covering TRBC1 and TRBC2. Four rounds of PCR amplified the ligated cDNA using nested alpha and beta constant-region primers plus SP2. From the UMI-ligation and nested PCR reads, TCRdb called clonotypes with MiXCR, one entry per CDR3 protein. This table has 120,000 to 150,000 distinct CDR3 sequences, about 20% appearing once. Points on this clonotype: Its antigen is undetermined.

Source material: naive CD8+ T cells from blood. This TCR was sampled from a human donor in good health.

DNA for the CDR3: TGTGCCAGCAGTTTTATGGCAGGATCCCCCTCCGGGGAGCTGTTTTTT. It translates to CASSFMAGSPSGELFF. The chain links TRBV28 to TRBJ2-2; D gene uncertain. This CDR3 is built from 16 residues. V lost 3 bases to trimming and J lost 6 bases, with 17 bases between them. The germline CDR1 and CDR2 sequences are MDHEN and SYDVKM.